The entry that follows covers one T cell receptor (beta chain) sequence. The antigen remains unidentified. These data originate in a study of lymphopenia after photon versus proton radiotherapy. Study outcomes and limitations: Larger post-nadir TCR diversity loss correlated inversely with survival in deceased patients. After the lymphocyte nadir, photon-treated repertoires showed oligoclonal expansion, especially of CD8+ Temra cells.

Measured with immunoSEQ multiplex PCR; TCRdb has only the in-frame clones, and not every one. The data hold 70,000 or so clones, with just under 95% observed a single time. This CDR3 spans 14 amino acids. V lost 2 bases and J 1 base, leaving 6 bases between the germline ends. Per germline, CDR1 SGHRS and CDR2 YFSETQ. This TCR came from a woman in her thirties or forties with cholangiocarcinoma. The starting material was peripheral blood, obtained from a patient treated with photon-based radiotherapy. The V call is TRBV5-1, the J call TRBJ2-2; D is possibly TRBD2 (5 bases). The CDR3 here is CASSFGLNTGELFF. The CDR3 bases are TGCGCCAGCAGCTTTGGACTGAACACCGGGGAGCTGTTTTTT. The variable domain in full, with the rest retrieved from reference TRBV5-1 and TRBJ2-2, is KAGVTQTPRYLIKTRGQQVTLSCSPISGHRSVSWYQQTPGQGLQFLFEYFSETQRNKGNFPGRFSGRQFSNSRSEMNVSTLELGDSALYLCASSFGLNTGELFFGEGSRLTVL.